Following are 26 T cell receptor beta chains from one sample sequenced in a study of T cells in Graves' hyperthyroidism and ophthalmopathy. Authors of the study amplified TCR beta CDR3 regions from RNA transcripts. Primed by the HTBI set, a first-round RT-PCR was run on the TCR CDR3. TCRdb re-called the multiplex PCR reads with MiXCR, one entry per CDR3 protein. The sample has hundreds of thousands of distinct CDR3 sequences; 18% are singletons. What was sequenced was blood. The receptor source for this set is a woman between 50 and 59 years old with Graves' hyperthyroidism that later progressed to Graves' ophthalmopathy.

This clonotype was detected a few times. The chain recombines TRBV3-1 with TRBJ2-1; 9 positions match TRBD2. The CDR3 consists of 19 residues. Trimming took 6 bases from V and 0 from J; bases not matched to a gene: 15. The V gene's germline CDR1 is LGHDT and CDR2 YNNKEL (reference sequence). CDR3 sequence: CASRTGAGGRRSSYNEQFF. DNA of the CDR3: TGTGCCAGCAGAACGGGCGCGGGGGGGAGACGTAGCTCCTACAATGAGCAGTTCTTC.

In this sample, this clonotype turned up many times. The V and J genes are TRBV11-2 and TRBJ1-6; D might be TRBD1 (5 bases). CDR3 length equals 14 residues. The germline gives CDR1 SGHAT, CDR2 FQNNGV. V lost 5 bases to trimming and J lost 7 bases, with 12 bases between them. The CDR3: CASSPGLTNSPLHF. DNA of the CDR3: TGTGCCAGCAGCCCGGGACTCACAAATTCACCCCTCCACTTT.

This clonotype was picked up many times. This may arise from a read error, as a much more abundant clone is one base away. The rearrangement uses TRBV11-2 and TRBJ2-1, with 8 bases identical to TRBD2. The germline CDR1 and CDR2 sequences are SGHAT and FQNNGV. The ends lost 1 base at V and 8 bases at J; junction bases unmatched: 4. The CDR3 spans 14 residues. This CDR3 is CASSLAGGLYEQFF. CDR3 nucleotide sequence: TGTGCCAGCAGCTTAGCGGGGGGGCTCTATGAGCAGTTCTTC. The full variable domain, in which reference TRBV11-2 and TRBJ2-1 provide the parts outside the CDR3, is EAGVAQSPRYKIIEKRQSVAFWCNPISGHATLYWYQQILGQGPKLLIQFQNNGVVDDSQLPKDRFSAERLKGVDSTLKIQPAKLEDSAVYLCASSLAGGLYEQFFGPGTRLTVL.

This clonotype was found a few times. This CDR3 is CASSEGGGFNEQFF. DNA of the CDR3: TGTGCCAGTAGTGAGGGTGGGGGTTTCAATGAGCAGTTCTTC. V is TRBV19 and J is TRBJ2-1; D tentatively fits TRBD1 or TRBD2 (5 bases each). V was pared by 5 bases and J by 6 bases, with 14 bases between. This CDR3 has 14 residues. Germline V lookup: CDR1 LNHDA, CDR2 SQIVND (reference sequence).

In this sample, this clonotype turned up many times. This chain joins TRBV7-2 and TRBJ2-5; D possibly corresponds to TRBD1 (5 bases). Germline loops: CDR1 SGHTA, CDR2 FQGNSA. Deletions cut 0 bases from V and 5 bases from J, with 10 bases between. CDR3 size: 14 residues. This chain's CDR3 is CASSLARQMETQYF. The CDR3 DNA follows: TGTGCCAGCAGCTTAGCTCGACAGATGGAGACCCAGTACTTC. The whole variable domain, remainder taken from reference TRBV7-2 and TRBJ2-5, is GAGVSQSPSNKVTEKGKDVELRCDPISGHTALYWYRQSLGQGLEFLIYFQGNSAPDKSGLPSDRFSAERTGGSVSTLTIQRTQQEDSAVYLCASSLARQMETQYFGPGTRLLVL.

This clonotype was detected many times. CDR3 sequence (DNA): TGCAGTGGGGGGACTAGCGGGTCCTCCTACAATGAGCAGTTCTTC. This encodes CSGGTSGSSYNEQFF. V usage is TRBV20-1 and J usage is TRBJ2-1; 12 positions agree with TRBD2. The V and J ends lost 7 bases and 0 bases, in that order; junction bases with no gene match: 4. The CDR3 extends over 15 amino acids. CDR1 and CDR2 (germline): DFQATT, SNEGSKA (reference sequence).

The CDR3 DNA sequence: TGCAGTGCTAGAACTTGGGTAAAAGAGACCCAGTACTTC. The encoded protein is CSARTWVKETQYF. The chain carries TRBV20-1 and TRBJ2-5; D unresolved. Germline V gives CDR1 DFQATT, CDR2 SNEGSKA (reference sequence). CDR3 length: 13 amino acids. Trimming stripped 2 bases from V and 3 bases from J, with 10 bases between.

To note about this clonotype: At one of its ends the junction is not consistent with the germline gene, which may arise from a read error. The V call is TRBV5-1, the J call TRBJ2-2, with D perhaps matching TRBD1 (6 bases). The germline V gene encodes CDR1 SGHRS and CDR2 YFSETQ. This CDR3 comprises 17 residues. The CDR3 spells CASSHRQDAANTGELVF. The CDR3 nucleotides are TGCGCCAGCAGCCACCGACAGGACGCCGCGAACACCGGGGAGCTGGTTTTT.

This clonotype was counted between two and nine times. The chain is built from TRBV7-8 and TRBJ2-7; the D is unclear. CDR3 length: 13 amino acids. Trimming cost V 1 base and J 1 base, with 5 bases left between them. Germline CDR1 and CDR2: SGHVS and FQNEAQ. CDR3 nucleotide sequence: TGTGCCAGCAGCTTAGGGCATTCCTACGAGCAGTACTTC. It is translated as CASSLGHSYEQYF.

This clonotype was seen ten or more times. CDR3 sequence (DNA): TGTGCCAGCAGTTTAGTTCCAGGGGCTAACTATGGCTACACCTTC. It yields the protein CASSLVPGANYGYTF. The rearrangement uses TRBV12-3 or TRBV12-4 and TRBJ1-2; tentative D call: TRBD1 (6 bases). V lost 1 base, J lost 0 bases, and 9 bases lay in between. The CDR3 contains 15 residues.

This chain links TRBV14 with TRBJ2-4; D is possibly TRBD2 (6 bases). The CDR3 has 15 amino acids. Per germline, CDR1 SGHDN and CDR2 FVKESK. Between the trimmed V and J ends, which lost 0 bases and 8 bases, there was a span of 14 bases. For the CDR3, the DNA is TGTGCCAGCAGCCAAGATTACGGCGGGGACCACATTCAGTACTTC. Translating it yields CASSQDYGGDHIQYF.

This clonotype was seen at least ten times. This chain uses TRBV2 with TRBJ2-2; no definite D call. This CDR3 contains 14 residues. Germline V gene sequence: CDR1 SNHLY, CDR2 FYNNEI. V was trimmed by 4 bases and J by 1 base, leaving 7 bases between them. DNA for the CDR3: TGTGCCAGCAGTGGCGAAATGAACACCGGGGAGCTGTTTTTT. Translated, it gives CASSGEMNTGELFF.

About this clonotype itself: A much larger clone lies a single base off, so this may be a read error. The V call is TRBV7-2, the J call TRBJ2-3; TRBD1 might be the D (6 bases). Germline loops: CDR1 SGHTA, CDR2 FQGNSA. This CDR3 is 14 amino acids long. V lost 3 bases, J lost 5 bases, and 12 bases lay in between. In nucleotides, the CDR3 is TGTGCCAGCAGCTTCACTAGGGACATAGATACGCAGTATTTT. Protein: CASSFTRDIDTQYF.

CDR3 DNA sequence: TGTGCCACCAGTGACAGTACCGGCTGGGGGACAGATACGCAGTATTTT. Protein: CATSDSTGWGTDTQYF. This sequence joins TRBV24-1 and TRBJ2-3; the D call may be TRBD1 or TRBD2 (5 bases each). This CDR3 has 16 residues. V shed 4 bases and J shed 3 bases, with 16 bases lying between them. Germline V gene sequence: CDR1 KGHDR, CDR2 SFDVKD.

A few counts support this clonotype. V and J are TRBV4-2 and TRBJ1-1; weak D call: TRBD1 (6 bases). Per germline, CDR1 LGHNA and CDR2 YNFKEQ. The V end was cut by 0 bases, the J end by 10 bases, with 27 bases between. The CDR3 runs to 18 residues. CDR3 loop: CASSQDWRSQGSGRGAFF. The DNA for the CDR3 is TGTGCCAGCAGCCAAGATTGGCGATCACAGGGTTCTGGTCGAGGAGCTTTCTTT.

This clonotype was detected only a few times. V usage is TRBV11-3 and J usage is TRBJ2-2; the D is unclear. This CDR3 has 13 residues. Deletions cut 5 bases from V and 6 bases from J, with 10 bases between. From germline, CDR1 is SGHNT and CDR2 YENEEA. The CDR3 reads CASSNKWPGELFF. CDR3 coding DNA: TGTGCCAGCAGCAACAAGTGGCCCGGGGAGCTGTTTTTT.

The rearrangement uses TRBV10-3 and TRBJ1-6, with D possibly matching TRBD1 (5 bases). Trimming shortened V by 6 bases and J by 6 bases, and 12 bases separated the two germline ends. Germline CDR1 and CDR2: ENHRY and SYGVKD. The CDR3 loop spans 14 amino acids. The CDR3 nucleotides are TGTGCCATCAGAGCGCAGGGACGTAATTCACCCCTCCACTTT. Protein sequence: CAIRAQGRNSPLHF.

This clonotype was detected many times. The gene calls are TRBV11-2 and TRBJ2-7, with D possibly matching TRBD1 (6 bases). CDR3 length equals 13 residues. CDR1 and CDR2 (germline): SGHAT, FQNNGV. The V gene lost 5 bases and the J gene lost 7 bases, with 15 bases spanning the gap. For the CDR3, the DNA is TGTGCCAGCAGCCTCGGACAGACACGGGAGCAGTACTTC. This encodes CASSLGQTREQYF.

At least ten counts were recorded for this clonotype. The chain's CDR3 is CSVEEGTNTGELFF. The CDR3 DNA sequence: TGCAGCGTTGAGGAGGGGACGAACACCGGGGAGCTGTTTTTT. The V gene is TRBV29-1, the J gene TRBJ2-2; possibly TRBD2 for D (6 bases). CDR3 length: 14 amino acids. The V end lost 3 bases, the J end lost 0 bases, and 8 bases lay between the germline ends. Per the germline V gene, CDR1 is SQVTM and CDR2 is ANQGSEA.

The chain links TRBV12-3 or TRBV12-4 to TRBJ2-5; no clear D gene. V was shortened by 9 bases and J by 7 bases, with 21 bases between the two germline ends. This CDR3 is 14 amino acids long. CDR3 DNA: TGTGCCAGAGGCCGGGCTCCTACGTTGGGGACCCAGTACTTC. Translating it yields CARGRAPTLGTQYF.

The genes are TRBV30 and TRBJ1-2; D not resolved. CDR3 length: 16 amino acids. Germline V gene sequence: CDR1 GTSNPN, CDR2 SVGIG (reference sequence). V gave up 1 base and J gave up 8 bases, with 23 bases separating them. The CDR3 spells CAWSALSAPRASGYTF. Here the CDR3 DNA reads TGTGCCTGGAGTGCCCTAAGCGCCCCCCGAGCAAGCGGCTACACCTTC.

The chain uses TRBV20-1 and TRBJ1-3; unclear D gene. This CDR3 has 15 amino acids. Germline V lookup: CDR1 DFQATT, CDR2 SNEGSKA (reference sequence). V lost 1 base to trimming and J lost 2 bases, with 12 bases between them. CDR3 region: CSARGPGYAGNTIYF. The DNA for the CDR3 is TGCAGTGCTAGAGGACCGGGTTATGCTGGAAACACCATATATTTT.

The CDR3 DNA reads as TGCGCCAGCAGCCAAGATTCACTAGCAGGAGAGACCCAGTACTTC. Amino acids: CASSQDSLAGETQYF. This chain links TRBV4-1 with TRBJ2-5; tentative D call: TRBD2 (6 bases). The CDR3 has 15 residues. Germline V lookup: CDR1 MGHRA, CDR2 YSYEKL. V was trimmed by 0 bases and J by 4 bases, leaving 12 bases between them.

This chain connects TRBV4-1 to TRBJ2-7, with D unresolved. V was shortened by 7 bases and J by 7 bases, with 23 bases between the two germline ends. CDR3 length: 15 amino acids. Germline CDR1 and CDR2: MGHRA and YSYEKL. CDR3 bases: TGCGCCAGCACCATAGACGAAGAAAGGTCTTTTGAGCAGTACTTC. This gives the protein CASTIDEERSFEQYF.

The gene calls are TRBV18 and TRBJ2-3; TRBD1 agrees at 7 bases. The germline gives CDR1 KGHSH, CDR2 LQKENI. The trim removed 4 bases at V and 5 bases at J, leaving 9 bases unmatched. This CDR3 has 15 amino acids. CDR3 protein: CASSLGRQGVDTQYF. In DNA form, the CDR3 reads TGTGCCAGCTCACTGGGTCGGCAGGGGGTAGATACGCAGTATTTT.

This clonotype showed up just a few times. This rearrangement joins TRBV12-3 or TRBV12-4 to TRBJ2-5; possibly TRBD1 or TRBD2 for D (6 bases each). CDR3 length: 17 amino acids. Trimming took 3 bases from V and 5 from J, leaving 22 bases between them. The CDR3 coding sequence is TGTGCCAGCAGTTTTGGTCGCTTTGGGGGGCAGCAGGAGACCCAGTACTTC. As protein: CASSFGRFGGQQETQYF.